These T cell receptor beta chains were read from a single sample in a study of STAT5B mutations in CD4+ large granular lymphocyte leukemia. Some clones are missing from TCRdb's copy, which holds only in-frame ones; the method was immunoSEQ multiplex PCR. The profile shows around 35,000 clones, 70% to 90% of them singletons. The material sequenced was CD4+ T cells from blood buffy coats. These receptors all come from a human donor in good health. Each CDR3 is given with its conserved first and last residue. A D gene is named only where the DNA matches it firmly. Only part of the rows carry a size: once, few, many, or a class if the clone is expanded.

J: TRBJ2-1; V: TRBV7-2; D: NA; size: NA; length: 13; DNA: TGTGCCAGCAGCTTAGGGACATACAATGAGCAGTTCTTC; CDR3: CASSLGTYNEQFF
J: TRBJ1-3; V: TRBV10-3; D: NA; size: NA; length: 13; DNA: TGTGCCATCAGTGAGTATCTCTGGAGGGTGAGATATTTT; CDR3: CAISEYLWRVRYF
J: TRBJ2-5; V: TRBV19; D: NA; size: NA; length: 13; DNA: TGTGCCAGTAGGAGCGACACAGAAGAGACCCAGTACTTC; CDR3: CASRSDTEETQYF
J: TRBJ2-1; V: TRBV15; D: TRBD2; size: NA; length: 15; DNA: TGTGCCACCAGCAGAGAACTAGCGGTATACAATGAGCAGTTCTTC; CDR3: CATSRELAVYNEQFF
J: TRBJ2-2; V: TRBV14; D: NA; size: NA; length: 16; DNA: TGTGCCAGCAGCCATCTCCGGGTCGCGAACACCGGGGAGCTGTTTTTT; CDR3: CASSHLRVANTGELFF
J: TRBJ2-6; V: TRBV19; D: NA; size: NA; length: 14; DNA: TGTGCCAGTAGTCCCATGGCTGGGGCCAACGTCCTGACTTTC; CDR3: CASSPMAGANVLTF
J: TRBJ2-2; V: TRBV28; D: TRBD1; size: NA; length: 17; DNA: TGTGCCAGCATCGCACTTCGGACAGGGCCGAACACCGGGGAGCTGTTTTTT; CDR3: CASIALRTGPNTGELFF
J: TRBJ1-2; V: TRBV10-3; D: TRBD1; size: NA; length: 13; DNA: TGTGCCATCAGTGAGCAGGGGGACTATGGCTACACCTTC; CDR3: CAISEQGDYGYTF
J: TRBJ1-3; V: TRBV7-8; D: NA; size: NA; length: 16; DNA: TGTGCCAGCAGCTTAGGGGCCAGGAATACAGGAAACACCATATATTTT; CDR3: CASSLGARNTGNTIYF
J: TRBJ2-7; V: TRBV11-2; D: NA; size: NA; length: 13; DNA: TGTGCCAGCAGCTTAGGGGGCCCCTACGAGCAGTACTTC; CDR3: CASSLGGPYEQYF
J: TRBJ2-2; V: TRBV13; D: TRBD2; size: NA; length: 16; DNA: TGTGCCAGCAGCCCTCTAGCGGGAGCTAACACCGGGGAGCTGTTTTTT; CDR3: CASSPLAGANTGELFF
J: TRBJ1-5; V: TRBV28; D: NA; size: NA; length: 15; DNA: TGTGCCAGCAGTTCGGCGAGTTGGAGCAATCAGCCCCAGCATTTT; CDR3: CASSSASWSNQPQHF
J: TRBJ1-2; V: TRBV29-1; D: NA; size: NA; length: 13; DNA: TGCAGCGTTGTAGGGGACATCGACTATGGCTACACCTTC; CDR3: CSVVGDIDYGYTF
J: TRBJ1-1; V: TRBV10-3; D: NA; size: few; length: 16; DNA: TGTGCCATCAGTGCTGGACAGTCAATGAGGAACACTGAAGCTTTCTTT; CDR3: CAISAGQSMRNTEAFF
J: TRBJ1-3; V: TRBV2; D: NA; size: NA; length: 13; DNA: TGTGCCAGCAGAGAGACTTTGGGAAACACCATATATTTT; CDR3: CASRETLGNTIYF
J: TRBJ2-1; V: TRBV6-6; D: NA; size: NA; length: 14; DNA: TGTGCCAGCAGTTACTCGACAGTTTACAATGAGCAGTTCTTC; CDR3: CASSYSTVYNEQFF
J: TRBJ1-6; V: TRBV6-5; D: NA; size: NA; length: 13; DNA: TGTGCCAGCAGCACGCCTTCCCTGTCACCCCTCCACTTT; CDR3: CASSTPSLSPLHF
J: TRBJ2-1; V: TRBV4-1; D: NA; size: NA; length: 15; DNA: TGCGCCAGCAGCCTCGGGACCGGCGTAGTAGGTGAGCAGTTCTTC; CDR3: CASSLGTGVVGEQFF
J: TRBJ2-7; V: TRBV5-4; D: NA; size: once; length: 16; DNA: TGTGCCAGCAGACCCGGGACTCCCTCGGGAGTCCACGAGCAGTACTTC; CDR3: CASRPGTPSGVHEQYF
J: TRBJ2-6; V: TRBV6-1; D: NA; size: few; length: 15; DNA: TGTGCCAGCAGTGATCGAAGGGTAGGGGCCAACGTCCTGACTTTC; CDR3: CASSDRRVGANVLTF
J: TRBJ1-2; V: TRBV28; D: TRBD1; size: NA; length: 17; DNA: TGTGCCAGCAGTTTTGTGACAGGGAGGGGGGGGGACTATGGCTACACCTTC; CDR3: CASSFVTGRGGDYGYTF
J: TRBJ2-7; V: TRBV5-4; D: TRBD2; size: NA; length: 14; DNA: TGTGCCAGCAGCTCTGGACTAGCGGGAGACGAGCAGTACTTC; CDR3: CASSSGLAGDEQYF
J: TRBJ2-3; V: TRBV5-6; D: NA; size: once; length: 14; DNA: TGTGCCAGCAGCTTCAGAGGGGGTAGTGGTACGCAGTATTTT; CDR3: CASSFRGGSGTQYF
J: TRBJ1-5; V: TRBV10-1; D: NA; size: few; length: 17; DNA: TGCGCCAGCAGTGAGTCGACGGTCCCAAGGGGCAATCAGCCCCAGCATTTT; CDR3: CASSESTVPRGNQPQHF
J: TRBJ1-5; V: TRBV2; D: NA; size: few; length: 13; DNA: TGTGCCAGCATAGGGGGACCCAATCAGCCCCAGCATTTT; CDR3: CASIGGPNQPQHF
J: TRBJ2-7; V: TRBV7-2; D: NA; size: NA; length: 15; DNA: TGTGCCAGCAGCTTAGCGGTCGGGTTCACCTACGAGCAGTACTTC; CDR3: CASSLAVGFTYEQYF
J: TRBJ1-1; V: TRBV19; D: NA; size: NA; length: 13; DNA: TGTGCCAGTAGCCCAACAGGGAACACTGAAGCTTTCTTT; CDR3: CASSPTGNTEAFF
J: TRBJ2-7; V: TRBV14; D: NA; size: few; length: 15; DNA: TGTGCCAGCAGTAGAGGGATTTCAGGAACCTACGAGCAGTACTTC; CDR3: CASSRGISGTYEQYF
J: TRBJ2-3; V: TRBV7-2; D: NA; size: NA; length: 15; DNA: TGTGCCAGCAGCTTATTGCGGGGTAGCACAGATACGCAGTATTTT; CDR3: CASSLLRGSTDTQYF
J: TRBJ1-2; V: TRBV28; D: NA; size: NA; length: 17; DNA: TGTGCCAGCAGTTTATATCCTGCGGGGGCCCTTAACTATGGCTACACCTTC; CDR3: CASSLYPAGALNYGYTF
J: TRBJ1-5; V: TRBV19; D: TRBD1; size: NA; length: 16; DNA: TGTGCCAGTAGTGGGGACAGGGAGAATGGTATTCAGCCCCAGCATTTT; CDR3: CASSGDRENGIQPQHF
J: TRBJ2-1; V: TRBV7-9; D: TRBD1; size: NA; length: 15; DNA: TGTGCCAGCAGCCGTCCGGGACAGGGGTTTAATGAGCAGTTCTTC; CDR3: CASSRPGQGFNEQFF
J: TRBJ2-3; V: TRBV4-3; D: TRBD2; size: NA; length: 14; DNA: TGCGCCAGCAGCCTAGCGGGGAGCACAGATACGCAGTATTTT; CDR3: CASSLAGSTDTQYF
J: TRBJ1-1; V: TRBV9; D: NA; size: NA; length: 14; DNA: TGTGCCGGCAGCGTAGTGGGGTCTATGACTGAAGCTTTCTTT; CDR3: CAGSVVGSMTEAFF
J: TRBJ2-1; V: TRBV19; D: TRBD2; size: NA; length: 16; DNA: TGTGCCAGTAGTAGGGGACTAGCGGGAGTCTACAATGAGCAGTTCTTC; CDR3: CASSRGLAGVYNEQFF
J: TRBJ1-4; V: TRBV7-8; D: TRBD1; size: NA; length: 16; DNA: TGTGCCAGCAGCTTACAGGGGGCGGCAACTAATGAAAAACTGTTTTTT; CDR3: CASSLQGAATNEKLFF
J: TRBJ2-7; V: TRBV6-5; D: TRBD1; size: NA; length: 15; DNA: TGTGCCAGCAGTTACGCTGACAGGGCAACCTACGAGCAGTACTTC; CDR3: CASSYADRATYEQYF
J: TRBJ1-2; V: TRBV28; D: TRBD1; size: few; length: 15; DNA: TGTGCCAGCAGGAACAATGCAGGGGGCGCTGGTGGCTACACCTTC; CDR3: CASRNNAGGAGGYTF
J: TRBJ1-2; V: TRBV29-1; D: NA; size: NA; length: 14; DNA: TGCAGCGTTCCTGACAGTAAGATTAACTATGGCTACACCTTC; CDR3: CSVPDSKINYGYTF
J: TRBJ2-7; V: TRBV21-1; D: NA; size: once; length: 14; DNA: TGTGCCAGCAGCCCCCCGGGACTCCGCCCCGAGCAGTACTTC; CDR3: CASSPPGLRPEQYF
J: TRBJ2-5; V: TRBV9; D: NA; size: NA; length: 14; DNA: TGTGCCAGCAGCGTAGAAACATATCAAGAGACCCAGTACTTC; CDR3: CASSVETYQETQYF
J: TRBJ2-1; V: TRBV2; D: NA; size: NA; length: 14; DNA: TGTGCCAGCAGCGGGAGAGTCGATCGCAATGAGCAGTTCTTC; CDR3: CASSGRVDRNEQFF
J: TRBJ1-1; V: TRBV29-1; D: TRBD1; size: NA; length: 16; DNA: TGCAGCGTTGAAAGGGAGCCAGGGGGAGGGAACACTGAAGCTTTCTTT; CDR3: CSVEREPGGGNTEAFF
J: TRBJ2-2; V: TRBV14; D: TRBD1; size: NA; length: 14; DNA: TGTGCCAGCAGCACAGGGGGCGCGATCGGGGAGCTGTTTTTT; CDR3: CASSTGGAIGELFF